This TCR beta chain was retrieved from a study of T cell repertoires in cytomegalovirus infection. Overall study results and limits: Within the response measured ex vivo, HLA-C-restricted CMV-specific TCR beta clonotypes were dominant.

About this clonotype itself: Its antigen is unidentified.

Each CDR3 protein gets one entry after TCRdb re-called the reads with MiXCR. Of some 100,000 distinct CDR3 sequences listed, around 22% are singletons. The sequenced sample was CD8+ T cells from PBMCs. This sequence originates from a human donor in good health (CMV status not recorded). Some clones in this sample may be carry-over from other donors' samples.

CDR3 amino acids: CASSYTIGSGNTIYF. In DNA form, the CDR3 reads TGTGCCAGCAGTTATACAATCGGGTCTGGAAACACCATATATTTT. The rearrangement joins TRBV6-6 to TRBJ1-3, with D hard to call. Germline CDR1 is MNHNY and CDR2 is SVGAGI (reference sequence). The CDR3 runs 15 residues. Trimming shortened V by 3 bases and J by 1 base, and 10 bases separated the two germline ends.